Below, one T cell receptor (beta chain) is given with its context. Its antigen is unidentified. Trimming shortened V by 5 bases and J by 9 bases, and 11 bases separated the two germline ends. The CDR3 extends over 11 amino acids. Germline CDR1 SGHTA, CDR2 FQGNSA. The sample originates from a study of shared clonotypes between healthy human individuals. Study-level information: There were three CD4 naive, three CD4 memory, two CD8 naive and one CD8 memory plates per donor.

General observations from the study: Against clonotypes common to all four donors, non-shared ones had lower generation probabilities. Around 4.7% was the fraction of naive CD4 clonotypes found shared across a few donors. The study generally estimated greater richness for naive than memory subsets.

Clones were sequenced by immunoSEQ multiplex PCR, and TCRdb holds only the in-frame ones, with some missing. The top ten clones hold approximately 1.3% of a sample with 850,000 to 1,200,000 clones, about three quarters of them seen once. V usage is TRBV7-2 and J usage is TRBJ2-7; D gene unclear. The source material was memory CD4+ T cells sorted from blood. The subset: CD45RA-negative fraction. The TCR comes from a man younger than 35 in good health. CDR3 nucleotides: TGTGCCAGCAGCGAAGGCCCAGCGCAGTACTTC. It yields the protein CASSEGPAQYF.